This T cell receptor beta chain was observed in a study of blood T cells in healthy people across ages. Whole-study findings and limits: Those diversity estimates obtained from one million T cells were thought to be underestimates.

For the second PCR, which ran for roughly 7 to 11 cycles, a sample-barcoded 5' primer and a J-beta primer mix were used. TCRdb analysed the 5' RACE reads with MiXCR anew, one entry per CDR3 protein. The data show 600,000 or so distinct CDR3 sequences, 40% to 50% seen once. Collection of 9 to 10 milliliters of peripheral blood was performed for each donor. This CDR3 is built from 13 residues. Germline CDR1 ENHRY, CDR2 SYGVKD. V shed 11 bases, J shed 9 bases, and the junction held 11 bases outside the gene matches. On this clonotype: The antigen is not known.

The V call is TRBV10-3, the J call TRBJ2-3; TRBD2 matches 10 bases. Material for sequencing was blood. This TCR was recovered from an elderly man in good health. CDR3 bases: TGTGCCTCAACTAGCGGGGCCGGGGAGACGCAGTATTTT. This gives the protein CASTSGAGETQYF.